A single sample gave rise to the 2 T cell receptor beta chains below, sequenced in a study of high-grade serous ovarian cancer treatment subgroups. The repertoire was sequenced with immunoSEQ multiplex PCR; TCRdb's copy has only in-frame clones and lacks some. This table holds around 9,500 clones, approximately 90% found once. The tumor samples were collected prior to definitive surgery or chemotherapy. Sequencing was performed on tumor tissue. The receptors originated from a human donor with high-grade serous ovarian cancer.

The genes are TRBV25-1 and TRBJ2-1; no firm D call. The CDR3 runs to 15 residues. Germline CDR1 and CDR2: MGHDK and SYGVNS. The germline V and J ends were trimmed by 3 bases and 3 bases, with 12 bases remaining between them. Written as DNA, the CDR3 is TGTGCCAGCAGTGATGTAGCTAGGCGCTACAATGAGCAGTTCTTC. Protein: CASSDVARRYNEQFF.

V and J are TRBV7-2 and TRBJ1-4; TRBD1 is a possible D gene (5 bases). Trimming took 1 base from V and 8 from J, leaving 11 bases between them. The CDR3 is 14 amino acids. Per germline, CDR1 SGHTA and CDR2 FQGNSA. CDR3 sequence (DNA): TGTGCCAGCAGCTTAGTGGGGTCAGGGGAAAAACTGTTTTTT. It codes for CASSLVGSGEKLFF.